This passage covers 17 T cell receptor beta chains from one sample sequenced in a study of T cells in Graves' hyperthyroidism and ophthalmopathy. Researchers amplified the TCR beta CDR3 regions from RNA transcripts. TCR CDR3 underwent first-round RT-PCR with the HTBI primer set. TCRdb reprocessed the multiplex PCR reads with MiXCR, giving one entry per CDR3 protein. The repertoire holds 490,000 or so distinct CDR3 sequences, with 22% as singletons. The sequenced material came from blood. Receptors were obtained from a woman aged 65 to 85 with Graves' ophthalmopathy.

This clonotype was recorded many times. The genes are TRBV6-1 and TRBJ2-7; D may be TRBD1 (6 bases). CDR1 is MNHNS and CDR2 is SASEGT in the germline V gene. This CDR3 spans 15 amino acids. The V and J ends lost 4 bases and 6 bases respectively, with 19 bases between them. CDR3 coding DNA: TGTGCCAGCAGTGTCACCGGGACAAGGATGAGCGAGCAGTACTTC. Its protein is CASSVTGTRMSEQYF.

This clonotype was seen ten or more times. CDR3 sequence (DNA): TGTTCCGGGACTAGCGGGCTGGGGAATGAGCAGTTCTTC. Translated: CSGTSGLGNEQFF. This chain uses TRBV7-9 with TRBJ2-1; 12 nucleotides align to TRBD2. CDR3 length: 13 amino acids. CDR1 is SEHNR, CDR2 FQNEAQ, per germline (reference sequence).

The V gene is TRBV7-9, the J gene TRBJ2-1; D tentatively fits TRBD1 or TRBD2 (5 bases each). The germline V and J ends were trimmed by 8 bases and 9 bases, with 14 bases remaining between them. From germline, CDR1 is SEHNR and CDR2 FQNEAQ (reference sequence). This CDR3 is 12 amino acids long. The CDR3 nucleotides are TGTGCCAGCGATTTCGAGGGGCTTGAGCAGTTCTTC. Translated: CASDFEGLEQFF.

The J gene is TRBJ2-5, the V gene TRBV2; no firm D call. The CDR3 covers 12 residues. Germline V lookup: CDR1 SNHLY, CDR2 FYNNEI. V lost 8 bases, J lost 5 bases, and 12 bases lay in between. The CDR3 bases are TGTGCCAGCGGGTCCGGCTGGGAGACCCAGTACTTC. It translates to CASGSGWETQYF.

This clonotype has only a few counts. The V gene is TRBV5-1, the J gene TRBJ2-1, with D possibly being TRBD2 (6 bases). Germline V lookup: CDR1 SGHRS, CDR2 YFSETQ. The CDR3 spans 15 residues. Trimming removed 4 bases at V and 0 bases at J, with 11 bases between. The CDR3 region has the DNA TGCGCCAGCAGCCCCGACGGGAGCTCCTACAATGAGCAGTTCTTC. Translating gives CASSPDGSSYNEQFF.

The sample holds a few counts of this clonotype. The chain recombines TRBV4-3 with TRBJ2-3, with D tentatively TRBD1 or TRBD2 (5 bases each). The CDR3 extends over 16 amino acids. Germline V lookup: CDR1 LGHNA, CDR2 YSLEER. Trimming pared 4 bases from V and 2 bases from J, leaving 16 bases between. As DNA, the CDR3 is TGCGCCAGCAGCCGCGCCCGGGACGGAAACACAGATACGCAGTATTTT. Translation gives CASSRARDGNTDTQYF.

This clonotype was detected many times. As DNA, the CDR3 is TGTGCCAGCAGCCAAGAAGTGCAAGAGACCCAGTACTTC. This encodes CASSQEVQETQYF. The chain couples TRBV3-1 to TRBJ2-5; D is unresolved. There are 13 residues in the CDR3. The ends were cut back, 0 bases at V and 2 bases at J, with 4 bases in the middle. CDR1 and CDR2 (germline): LGHDT, YNNKEL (reference sequence).

This chain joins TRBV6-1 and TRBJ1-5, with a weak D call TRBD1 (6 bases). CDR1 and CDR2 from the germline V gene are MNHNS and SASEGT. With 5 bases removed from V and 4 bases from J, the gap between germline ends came to 15 bases. This CDR3 spans 15 amino acids. The DNA of the CDR3 is TGTGCCAGCAGTTCAGGGGTTGTAAAAAATCAGCCCCAGCATTTT. Its translation: CASSSGVVKNQPQHF.

This chain joins TRBV7-2 and TRBJ2-6; D is unclear. This CDR3 is built from 15 residues. Germline values: CDR1 SGHTA, CDR2 FQGNSA. V shed 0 bases and J shed 4 bases, with 7 bases lying between them. The CDR3 nucleotides read TGTGCCAGCAGCTTAGCGCCCAGGGGGGCCAACGTCCTGACTTTC. Encoded protein: CASSLAPRGANVLTF. Complete variable domain (other parts from reference TRBV7-2 and TRBJ2-6): GAGVSQSPSNKVTEKGKDVELRCDPISGHTALYWYRQSLGQGLEFLIYFQGNSAPDKSGLPSDRFSAERTGGSVSTLTIQRTQQEDSAVYLCASSLAPRGANVLTFGAGSRLTVL.

This clonotype was counted ten times or more. V is TRBV11-2 and J is TRBJ2-1; D unclear. V lost 1 base, J lost 6 bases, and 10 bases lay in between. CDR1 is SGHAT, CDR2 FQNNGV, per germline. This CDR3 spans 14 amino acids. The chain's CDR3 is CASSLVGRPNEQFF. The CDR3 bases are TGTGCCAGCAGCTTAGTTGGACGACCCAATGAGCAGTTCTTC.

This clonotype came up many times. The chain carries TRBV15 and TRBJ2-7; 8 positions agree with TRBD1. The CDR3 sequence is 14 residues long. Germline loops: CDR1 LNHNV, CDR2 YYDKDF (reference sequence). The junction had 4 bases not matched to a gene; V was cut back by 1 base and J by 5 bases. CDR3 nucleotide sequence: TGTGCCACCAGCAGAGGACAGGGGAGCGACGAGCAGTACTTC. Translating it yields CATSRGQGSDEQYF.

This clonotype was detected a few times. This chain connects TRBV30 to TRBJ1-5; weak D call: TRBD1 (6 bases). Germline assignment: CDR1 GTSNPN and CDR2 SVGIG (reference sequence). The CDR3 is made up of 13 amino acids. Trimming stripped 2 bases from V and 6 bases from J, with 11 bases between. CDR3 DNA: TGTGCCTGGAGTTCCCTGACAGGTCAGCCCCAGCATTTT. Protein: CAWSSLTGQPQHF.

This chain links TRBV20-1 with TRBJ1-1, with a tentative D call TRBD1 (5 bases). V shed 3 bases and J shed 1 base, with 18 bases lying between them. Per the germline V gene, CDR1 is DFQATT and CDR2 is SNEGSKA (reference sequence). The CDR3 runs to 16 residues. The CDR3 bases are TGCAGTGCTAGGAAAGGCGGGGCGGGTTGGAACACTGAAGCTTTCTTT. Encoded protein: CSARKGGAGWNTEAFF.

This clonotype was found many times. This chain connects TRBV12-3 or TRBV12-4 to TRBJ2-2; 10 nucleotides match TRBD2. This CDR3 comprises 15 residues. V lost 9 bases to trimming and J lost 6 bases; unmatched junction nucleotides: 10. The CDR3 DNA follows: TGTGCCAGTAGGGGACTAGCGAAAGGTTCCGGGGAGCTGTTTTTT. This codes for CASRGLAKGSGELFF.

The table lists this clonotype with a few counts. The genes are TRBV5-1 and TRBJ2-7; tentative D call: TRBD2 (5 bases). This CDR3 has 14 residues. With 0 bases removed from V and 3 bases from J, the gap between germline ends came to 10 bases. Germline CDR1 SGHRS, CDR2 YFSETQ. This CDR3 reads CASSLERGFYEQYF. CDR3 bases: TGCGCCAGCAGCTTGGAGCGAGGGTTCTACGAGCAGTACTTC.

The J gene is TRBJ1-1, the V gene TRBV3-1; possibly TRBD1 for D (5 bases). The germline V gene has CDR1 LGHDT and CDR2 YNNKEL (reference sequence). The CDR3 covers 14 residues. Trimming shortened V by 2 bases and J by 3 bases, and 10 bases separated the two germline ends. The CDR3 sequence: CASSQMGGYTEAFF. The CDR3 DNA reads as TGTGCCAGCAGCCAAATGGGGGGGTACACTGAAGCTTTCTTT. Variable domain in full (rest from reference TRBV3-1 and TRBJ1-1): DTAVSQTPKYLVTQMGNDKSIKCEQNLGHDTMYWYKQDSKKFLKIMFSYNNKELIINETVPNRFSPKSPDKAHLNLHINSLELGDSAVYFCASSQMGGYTEAFFGQGTRLTVV.

The V gene is TRBV6-1, the J gene TRBJ1-1; 7 bases match TRBD1. The CDR3 loop spans 13 amino acids. V lost 6 bases and J lost 10; bases outside the gene matches: 11. From germline, CDR1 is MNHNS and CDR2 SASEGT. As DNA, the CDR3 is TGTGCCAGCAGCTCGACAGGGCCGGTTGGAGCTTTCTTT. This codes for CASSSTGPVGAFF.